This T cell receptor beta chain was found in a study of response to subunit inactivated influenza vaccine. TCRdb fed the RT-PCR reads into MiXCR, producing one record per CDR3 protein. Of fewer than 700,000 distinct CDR3 sequences in the sample, 13% were seen once. The germline V gene has CDR1 DFQATT and CDR2 SNEGSKA (reference sequence). Trimming removed 1 base at V and 7 bases at J, with 13 bases between. The length of the CDR3 is 13 residues. The chain links TRBV20-1 to TRBJ2-5; D is undetermined. The receptor comes from a man aged 45-65 years who received an inactivated influenza vaccine. The sample was PBMCs from blood, taken 45 days after vaccination. The CDR3 DNA sequence: TGCAGTGCTAGAGTATCGAGCACCGCGACCCAGTACTTC. It yields the protein CSARVSSTATQYF.